The clone carrying this T cell receptor (beta chain) was seen ten or more times. The germline V gene encodes CDR1 SGDLS and CDR2 YYNGEE. The CDR3 loop spans 14 amino acids. V shed 4 bases and J 2 bases; nucleotides not matched to a gene: 4. For TCRbeta, the library was prepared with unique molecular identifiers. TCRdb called the PCR reads again in MiXCR, with one record for every CDR3 protein. The sample carries around 370,000 distinct CDR3 sequences, over 9% recorded once. These data originate in a study of T-cell reconstitution after alpha-beta-depleted transplantation in children. Sample: PBMCs from the stem cell graft donor, taken from the stem cell graft. The clonotype comes from a human donor who donated a stem cell graft to a child with acute lymphoblastic leukemia. This sequence joins TRBV9 and TRBJ2-3, with 7 positions matching TRBD2. The CDR3 region has the DNA TGTGCCAGCAGCCCCCAGCGGGACACAGATACGCAGTATTTT. This encodes CASSPQRDTDTQYF.